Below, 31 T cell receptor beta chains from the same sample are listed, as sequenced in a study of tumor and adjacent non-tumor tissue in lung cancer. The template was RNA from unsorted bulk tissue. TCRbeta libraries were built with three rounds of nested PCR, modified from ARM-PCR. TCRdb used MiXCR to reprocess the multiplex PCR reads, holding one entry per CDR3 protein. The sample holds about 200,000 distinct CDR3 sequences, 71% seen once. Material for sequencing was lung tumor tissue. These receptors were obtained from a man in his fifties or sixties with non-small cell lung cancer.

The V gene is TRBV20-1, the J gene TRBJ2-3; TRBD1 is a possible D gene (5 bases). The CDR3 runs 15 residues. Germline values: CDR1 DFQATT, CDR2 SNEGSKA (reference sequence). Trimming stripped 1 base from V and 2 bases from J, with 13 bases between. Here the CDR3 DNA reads TGCAGTGCTAGAGGGGCAGGGCAGGTCACAGATACGCAGTATTTT. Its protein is CSARGAGQVTDTQYF.

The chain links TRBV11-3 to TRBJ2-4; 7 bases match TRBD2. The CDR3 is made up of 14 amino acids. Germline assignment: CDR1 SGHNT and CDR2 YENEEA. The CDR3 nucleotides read TGTGATAGCAGCCTAGGACTAGGGGAAAACATTCAGTACTTC. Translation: CDSSLGLGENIQYF.

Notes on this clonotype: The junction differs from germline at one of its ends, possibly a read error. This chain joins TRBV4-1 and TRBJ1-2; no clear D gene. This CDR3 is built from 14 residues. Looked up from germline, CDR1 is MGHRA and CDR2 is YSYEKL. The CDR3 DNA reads TGCGCCAGCAGTCAAATTTCGGGGAACTATGGCTACATATTC. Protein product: CASSQISGNYGYIF.

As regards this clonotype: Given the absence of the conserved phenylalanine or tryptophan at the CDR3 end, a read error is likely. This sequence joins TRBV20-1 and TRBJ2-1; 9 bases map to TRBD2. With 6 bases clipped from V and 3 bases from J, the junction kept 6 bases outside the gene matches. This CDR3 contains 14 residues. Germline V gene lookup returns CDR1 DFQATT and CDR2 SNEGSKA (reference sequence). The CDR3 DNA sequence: TGCAGTGCCCTTAGCGGGGGAGACTACAATGAGCAGTTCTTA. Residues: CSALSGGDYNEQFL.

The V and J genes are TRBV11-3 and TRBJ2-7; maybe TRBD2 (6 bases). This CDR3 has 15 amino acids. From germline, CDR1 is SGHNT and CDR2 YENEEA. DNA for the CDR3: TGTGACAGTAGCTCCTCAGCGGGCATCGATTACGAGCAGTACTTC. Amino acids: CDSSSSAGIDYEQYF.

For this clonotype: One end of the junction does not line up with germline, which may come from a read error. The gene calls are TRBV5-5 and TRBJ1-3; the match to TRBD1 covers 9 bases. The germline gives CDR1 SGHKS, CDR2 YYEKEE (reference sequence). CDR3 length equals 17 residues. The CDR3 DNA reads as TGTGCCAGCAGCACCCGGACAGGGGTAGGCTCTGGAAACGCCATATATTTT. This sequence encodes CASSTRTGVGSGNAIYF.

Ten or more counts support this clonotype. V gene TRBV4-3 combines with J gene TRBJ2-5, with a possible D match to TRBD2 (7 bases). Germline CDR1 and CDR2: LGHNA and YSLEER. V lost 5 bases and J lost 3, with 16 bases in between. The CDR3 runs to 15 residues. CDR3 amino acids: CASSFGRGREETQYF. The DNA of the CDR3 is TGCGCCAGCAGCTTCGGAAGGGGGAGGGAAGAGACCCAGTACTTC.

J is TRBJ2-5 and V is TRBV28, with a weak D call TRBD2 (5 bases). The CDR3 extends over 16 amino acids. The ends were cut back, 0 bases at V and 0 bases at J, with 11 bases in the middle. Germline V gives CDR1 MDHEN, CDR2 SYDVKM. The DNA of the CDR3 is TGTGCCAGCAGTTTATGGGGAGCCGGGGACCAAGAGACCCAGTACTTC. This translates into CASSLWGAGDQETQYF.

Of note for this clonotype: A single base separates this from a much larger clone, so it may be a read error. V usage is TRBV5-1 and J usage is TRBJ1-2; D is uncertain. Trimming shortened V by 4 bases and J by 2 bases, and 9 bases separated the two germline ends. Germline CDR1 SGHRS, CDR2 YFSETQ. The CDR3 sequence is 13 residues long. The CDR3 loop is CASSRIANYGYTF. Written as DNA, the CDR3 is TGCGCCAGCAGCAGGATTGCGAACTATGGCTACACCTTC.

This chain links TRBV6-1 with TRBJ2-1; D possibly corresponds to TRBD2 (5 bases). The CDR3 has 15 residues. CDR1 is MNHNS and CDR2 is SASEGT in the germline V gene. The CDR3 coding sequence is TGTGTCACCCGACCCCCGGGATTAGGTAAGGATGAGCAGTTCTTC. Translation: CVTRPPGLGKDEQFF.

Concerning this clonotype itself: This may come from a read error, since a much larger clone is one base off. DNA for the CDR3: TGCTGTGGGGAGGGATCCCGCTACGAGCAGTACTTC. It codes for CCGEGSRYEQYF. The rearrangement links TRBV20-1 to TRBJ2-7; 7 bases map to TRBD2. CDR1 is DFQATT and CDR2 is SNEGSKA in the germline V gene (reference sequence). The CDR3 spans 12 residues.

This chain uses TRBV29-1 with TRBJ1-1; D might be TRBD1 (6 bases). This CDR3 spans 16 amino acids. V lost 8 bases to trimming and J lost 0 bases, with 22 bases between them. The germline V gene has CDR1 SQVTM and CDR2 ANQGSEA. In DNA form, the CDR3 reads TGCAGCACCTCCGGGGGCCACGCATCCATGAACACTGAAGCTTTCTTT. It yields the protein CSTSGGHASMNTEAFF.

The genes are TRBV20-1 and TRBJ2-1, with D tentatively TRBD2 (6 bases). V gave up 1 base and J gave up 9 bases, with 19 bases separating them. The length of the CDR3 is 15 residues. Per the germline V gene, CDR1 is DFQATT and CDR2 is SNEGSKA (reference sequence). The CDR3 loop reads CSARASAGKLGEQFF. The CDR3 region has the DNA TGCAGTGCTAGAGCTTCGGCGGGGAAGCTTGGTGAGCAGTTCTTC.

This CDR3 reads CASSPGLAVDEQYF. The CDR3 DNA reads TGTGCCAGCAGCCCGGGACTAGCGGTTGACGAGCAGTACTTC. The V gene is TRBV6-1, the J gene TRBJ2-7; TRBD2 agrees at 11 bases. The trim removed 6 bases at V and 5 bases at J, leaving 6 bases unmatched. Germline CDR1 MNHNS, CDR2 SASEGT. The CDR3 has 14 residues.

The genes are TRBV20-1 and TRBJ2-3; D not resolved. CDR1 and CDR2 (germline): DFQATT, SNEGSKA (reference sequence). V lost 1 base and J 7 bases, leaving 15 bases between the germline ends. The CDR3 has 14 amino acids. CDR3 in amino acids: CSARGRRKTYTQYF. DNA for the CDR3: TGCAGTGCTAGAGGCAGACGGAAGACATATACGCAGTATTTT.

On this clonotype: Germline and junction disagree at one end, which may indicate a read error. The CDR3 DNA reads TGTGTCAGCAGTGAAGCGAGCGAAACCGGGGAGCTGTTTTTT. It is translated as CVSSEASETGELFF. The chain combines TRBV6-1 with TRBJ2-2; D is unclear. The CDR3 spans 14 residues. Germline lookup yields CDR1 MNHNS and CDR2 SASEGT.

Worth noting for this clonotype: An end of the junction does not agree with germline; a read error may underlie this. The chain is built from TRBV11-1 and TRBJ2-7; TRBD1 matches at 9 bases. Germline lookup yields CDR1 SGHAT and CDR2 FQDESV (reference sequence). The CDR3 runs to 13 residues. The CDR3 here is CVSSTDRGGEQYF. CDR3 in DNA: TGTGTCAGTAGCACGGACAGGGGTGGAGAGCAATACTTC.

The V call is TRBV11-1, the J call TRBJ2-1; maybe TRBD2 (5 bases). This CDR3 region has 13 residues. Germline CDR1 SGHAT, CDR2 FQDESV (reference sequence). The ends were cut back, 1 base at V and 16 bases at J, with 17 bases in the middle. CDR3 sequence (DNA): TGTGCCAGCAGCTTAGAGCGGTGCAATGAACGATTCTTC. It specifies CASSLERCNERFF.

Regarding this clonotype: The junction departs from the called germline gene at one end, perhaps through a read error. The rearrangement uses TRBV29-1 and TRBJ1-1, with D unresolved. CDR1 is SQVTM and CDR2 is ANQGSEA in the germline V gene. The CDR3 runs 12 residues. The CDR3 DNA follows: TGCACCGTTGAAGGTGGATCCGCTGACGCCTTCTTT. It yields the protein CTVEGGSADAFF.

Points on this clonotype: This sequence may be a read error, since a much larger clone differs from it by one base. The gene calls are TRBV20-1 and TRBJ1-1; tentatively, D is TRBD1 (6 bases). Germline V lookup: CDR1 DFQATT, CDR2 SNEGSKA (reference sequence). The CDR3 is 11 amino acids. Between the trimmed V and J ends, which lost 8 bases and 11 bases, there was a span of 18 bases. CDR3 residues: CSTGGGYGAFF. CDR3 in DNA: TGCAGTACCGGAGGGGGTTATGGGGCTTTCTTT.

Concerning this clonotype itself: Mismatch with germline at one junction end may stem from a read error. Here the CDR3 DNA reads TGCGCCAGCAGCCATGATCTGGAGGCTAGCTCCTACAATGAGCAGTTCTTT. Translated: CASSHDLEASSYNEQFF. This chain connects TRBV4-3 to TRBJ2-1, with D maybe TRBD2 (5 bases). The length of the CDR3 is 17 residues. Germline V gene data show CDR1 as LGHNA and CDR2 as YSLEER.

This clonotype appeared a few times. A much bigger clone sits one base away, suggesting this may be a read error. The CDR3 reads CASGSLRDYYEQYF. CDR3 nucleotide sequence: TGTGCCAGCGGTTCTCTCCGGGACTACTACGAGCAGTACTTC. The chain couples TRBV12-3 or TRBV12-4 to TRBJ2-7, with 7 nucleotides matching TRBD2. The CDR3 length is 14 residues. V lost 8 bases and J lost 3; bases outside the gene matches: 10.

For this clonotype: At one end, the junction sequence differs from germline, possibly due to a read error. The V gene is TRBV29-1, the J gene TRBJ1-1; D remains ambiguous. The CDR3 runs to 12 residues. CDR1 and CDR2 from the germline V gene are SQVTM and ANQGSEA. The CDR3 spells CNVEGGPAEALF. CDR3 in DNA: TGCAACGTTGAAGGTGGACCCGCTGAAGCTCTCTTT. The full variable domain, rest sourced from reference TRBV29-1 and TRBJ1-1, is SAVISQKPSRDICQRGTSLTIQCQVDSQVTMMFWYRQQPGQSLTLIATANQGSEATYESGFVIDKFPISRPNLTFSTLTVSNMSPEDSSIYLCNVEGGPAEALFGQGTRLTVV.

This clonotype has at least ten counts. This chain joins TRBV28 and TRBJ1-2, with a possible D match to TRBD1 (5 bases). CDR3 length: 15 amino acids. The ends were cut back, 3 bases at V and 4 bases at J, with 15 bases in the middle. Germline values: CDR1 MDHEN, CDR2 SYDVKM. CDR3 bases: TGTGCCAGCAGTTTGTGGGACTCTCCTCTCTATGGCTACACCTTC. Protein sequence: CASSLWDSPLYGYTF.

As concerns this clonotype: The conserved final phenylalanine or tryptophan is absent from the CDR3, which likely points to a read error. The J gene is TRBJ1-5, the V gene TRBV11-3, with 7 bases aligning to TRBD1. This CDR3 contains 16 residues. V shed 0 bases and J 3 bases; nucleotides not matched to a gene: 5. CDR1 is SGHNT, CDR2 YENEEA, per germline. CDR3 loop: CASSLDRGQDNQPQHI. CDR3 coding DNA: TGTGCCAGCAGCTTAGACCGCGGACAGGACAATCAGCCCCAGCATATT.

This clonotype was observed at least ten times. CDR3 amino acids: CSATENYGYTF. As DNA, the CDR3 is TGCAGTGCAACCGAAAACTATGGCTACACCTTC. The genes are TRBV20-1 and TRBJ1-2; no clear D. From germline, CDR1 is DFQATT and CDR2 SNEGSKA (reference sequence). This CDR3 contains 11 residues. The V end lost 6 bases, the J end lost 2 bases, and 7 bases lay between the germline ends.

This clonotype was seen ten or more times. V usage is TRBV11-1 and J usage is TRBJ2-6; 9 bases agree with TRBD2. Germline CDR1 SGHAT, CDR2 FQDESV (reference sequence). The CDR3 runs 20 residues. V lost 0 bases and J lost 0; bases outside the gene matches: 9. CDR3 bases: TGTGCCAGCAGCTTAGCGTCCCCTAGCGGGGATTACTCTGGGGCCAACGTCCTGACTTTC. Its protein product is CASSLASPSGDYSGANVLTF.

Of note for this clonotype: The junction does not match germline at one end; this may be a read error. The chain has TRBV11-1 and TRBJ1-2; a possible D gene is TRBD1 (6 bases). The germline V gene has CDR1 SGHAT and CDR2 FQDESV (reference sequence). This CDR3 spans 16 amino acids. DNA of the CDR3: TGTGACAACAGATTGGACATGATCGACAGGAGCTATGGATACACCTTC. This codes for CDNRLDMIDRSYGYTF.

The DNA for the CDR3 is TGTGCCACTCAACTGGGACAGGGTAGCACCGGGGAGCTGTTTTTT. This codes for CATQLGQGSTGELFF. The J gene is TRBJ2-2, the V gene TRBV5-5, with 9 nucleotides matching TRBD1. V was clipped by 9 bases and J by 4 bases; unmatched bases: 10. Germline values: CDR1 SGHKS, CDR2 YYEKEE (reference sequence). This CDR3 is 15 amino acids long.

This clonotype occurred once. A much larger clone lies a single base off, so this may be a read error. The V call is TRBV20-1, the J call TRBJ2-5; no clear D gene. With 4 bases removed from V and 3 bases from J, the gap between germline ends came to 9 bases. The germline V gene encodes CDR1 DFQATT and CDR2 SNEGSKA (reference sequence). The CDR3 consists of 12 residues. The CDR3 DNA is TGCAGTGCTATTAGGGAAAAAGAGACCCAGTACTTC. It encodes CSAIREKETQYF.

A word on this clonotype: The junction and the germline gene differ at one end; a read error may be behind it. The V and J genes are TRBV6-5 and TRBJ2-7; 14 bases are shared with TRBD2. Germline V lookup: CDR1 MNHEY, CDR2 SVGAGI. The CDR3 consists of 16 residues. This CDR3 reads CASRLGLAGGWGEPYF. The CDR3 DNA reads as TGTGCCAGCAGACTCGGACTAGCGGGGGGATGGGGCGAGCCGTACTTC.